Following are 20 T cell receptor beta chains from one sample sequenced in a study of blood T cell repertoires in COVID-19. Profiling relied on immunoSEQ multiplex PCR, and the TCRdb table lists in-frame clones only, not all of them. The sample includes tens of thousands of clones, roughly four fifths seen only once; the top ten take about 8.8%. The specimen sequenced was peripheral blood. These TCRs come from a man of 80 years or more with COVID-19, enrolled during active disease.

This clone was seen just once. This chain uses TRBV5-6 with TRBJ2-5; 8 bases match TRBD1. Per the germline V gene, CDR1 is SGHDT and CDR2 is YYEEEE. J gave up 2 bases and V 4 bases, and 4 bases lay outside the gene matches. The CDR3 totals 14 residues. CDR3 DNA: TGTGCCAGCAGCGACAGGGGCGGTCAAGAGACCCAGTACTTC. Translation: CASSDRGGQETQYF.

As concerns this clone: Other DNA sequences in this sample translate to the same CDR3. The chain recombines TRBV19 with TRBJ1-5; 7 positions agree with TRBD1. Germline V gene lookup returns CDR1 LNHDA and CDR2 SQIVND (reference sequence). The CDR3 has 14 amino acids. Germline trimming cut 4 bases from V and 2 bases from J; bases unmatched to any gene: 2. CDR3 nucleotide sequence: TGTGCCAGTAGTAGACAGGGTGGCAATCAGCCCCAGCATTTT. Encoded protein: CASSRQGGNQPQHF.

To note about this clone: A junction end diverges from the germline sequence, so it may reflect a read error. J is TRBJ1-5 and V is TRBV5-5, with TRBD1 matching over 9 bases. In germline, CDR1 is SGHKS, CDR2 YYEKEE (reference sequence). CDR3 length equals 14 residues. This CDR3 is CASSSGQGNRPQHF. Written as DNA, the CDR3 is TGTGCCAGCAGCTCAGGACAGGGGAATCGGCCCCAGCATTTT.

The chain recombines TRBV11-2 with TRBJ1-1, with 7 positions matching TRBD1. The germline gives CDR1 SGHAT, CDR2 FQNNGV. CDR3 size: 14 residues. With V trimmed by 4 bases and J by 1 base, 3 bases remained unmatched. CDR3 sequence: CASSWGQSNTEAFF. CDR3 coding DNA: TGTGCCAGCAGCTGGGGACAGTCGAACACTGAAGCTTTCTTT.

This chain connects TRBV9 to TRBJ1-5; 8 positions match TRBD1. The CDR3 length is 15 residues. Germline CDR1 reads SGDLS; CDR2 reads YYNGEE. With 2 bases clipped from V and 5 bases from J, the junction kept 6 bases outside the gene matches. CDR3 residues: CASSVGQGGDQPQHF. Written as DNA, the CDR3 is TGTGCCAGCAGCGTCGGACAGGGAGGGGATCAGCCCCAGCATTTT.

The CDR3 bases are TGTGCCAGCAGTTCAGATCTCCGGGGGTATGGCTACACCTTC. This codes for CASSSDLRGYGYTF. The chain joins TRBV27 to TRBJ1-2; D might be TRBD1 (5 bases). With 4 bases removed from V and 5 bases from J, the gap between germline ends came to 14 bases. CDR3 length: 14 amino acids. The germline gives CDR1 MNHEY, CDR2 SMNVEV (reference sequence).

The rearrangement uses TRBV6-2 or TRBV6-3 and TRBJ2-7, with 7 bases that match TRBD2. In germline, CDR1 is MNHEY, CDR2 SVGEGT. The trim removed 2 bases at V and 3 bases at J, leaving 7 bases unmatched. The CDR3 has 15 amino acids. CDR3 in DNA: TGTGCCAGCAGTTACCTCGGGGGGAGTTTCTACGAGCAGTACGTC. This sequence encodes CASSYLGGSFYEQYV.

Of note for this clone: With a much larger clone just one base away, this may be a read error. The J gene is TRBJ2-6, the V gene TRBV7-2; no definite D call. The CDR3 has 14 residues. V lost 3 bases, J lost 0 bases, and 3 bases lay in between. Germline CDR1 reads SGHTA; CDR2 reads FQGNSA. The CDR3 here is CASSFRSGANVLTF. The DNA of the CDR3 is TGTGCCAGCAGCTTCCGCTCTGGGGCCAACGTCCTGACTTTC.

The J gene is TRBJ2-7, the V gene TRBV6-2 or TRBV6-3; 10 bases fit TRBD1. The V gene's germline CDR1 is MNHEY and CDR2 SVGEGT. The trim removed 4 bases at V and 2 bases at J, leaving 8 bases unmatched. This CDR3 has 16 amino acids. DNA of the CDR3: TGTGCCAGCAGTTGGGGGGGGACAGGGGACCCCTACGAGCAGTACTTC. Amino acid sequence: CASSWGGTGDPYEQYF.

This chain connects TRBV7-2 to TRBJ1-2, with TRBD1 matching over 7 bases. This CDR3 has 15 residues. Losses at the gene ends were 1 base for V and 6 bases for J; bases not matched to a gene: 8. CDR1 is SGHTA, CDR2 FQGNSA, per germline. CDR3 amino acids: CASSLVQGEMDGYTF. CDR3 bases: TGTGCCAGCAGCTTAGTTCAGGGGGAGATGGATGGCTACACCTTC.

This chain joins TRBV11-2 and TRBJ2-1, with 12 bases lining up with TRBD2. Germline CDR1 is SGHAT and CDR2 is FQNNGV. Trimming at V came to 5 bases and at J to 8 bases, leaving 4 bases not matched to a gene. The CDR3 runs 14 residues. In DNA, the CDR3 is TGTGCCAGCAGCACGACTAGCGGGAGCGATGAGCAGTTCTTC. It yields the protein CASSTTSGSDEQFF.

The V and J genes are TRBV30 and TRBJ2-5; 8 bases are shared with TRBD1. The V and J ends lost 7 bases and 5 bases, in that order; junction bases with no gene match: 6. The CDR3 has 12 residues. The germline V gene has CDR1 GTSNPN and CDR2 SVGIG (reference sequence). CDR3 bases: TGTGCCTCGACAGGGGCCTTGGAGACCCAGTACTTC. It yields the protein CASTGALETQYF.

The chain carries TRBV7-3 and TRBJ1-1; 7 nucleotides align to TRBD1. This CDR3 spans 17 amino acids. The junction had 12 bases not matched to a gene; V was cut back by 5 bases and J by 0 bases. The germline V gene has CDR1 SGHTA and CDR2 FQGTGA. CDR3 bases: TGTGCCAGCAGCCTAGCCGGGACAGAATTCCTGAACACTGAAGCTTTCTTT. Translated, it gives CASSLAGTEFLNTEAFF.

This clone was observed once. The chain links TRBV28 to TRBJ1-5; 9 bases agree with TRBD1. The CDR3 is 17 amino acids. Germline values: CDR1 MDHEN, CDR2 SYDVKM. V was pared by 3 bases and J by 3 bases, with 9 bases of the junction left unmatched. The CDR3 loop is CASSFLGQGRDNQPQHF. In DNA, the CDR3 is TGTGCCAGCAGTTTTTTGGGACAGGGCCGTGACAATCAGCCCCAGCATTTT.

This clone was counted a few times. The J gene is TRBJ2-1, the V gene TRBV7-2, with TRBD1 matching 10 bases. The V gene end was trimmed by 4 bases and the J gene end by 10 bases; junction bases not matched to a gene: 7. The germline V gene has CDR1 SGHTA and CDR2 FQGNSA. The CDR3 consists of 14 residues. Here the CDR3 DNA reads TGTGCCAGCAGCTCGAGACAGGGGGCGCAGGAGCAGTTCTTC. Amino acid sequence: CASSSRQGAQEQFF.

The rearrangement uses TRBV27 and TRBJ2-5, with 10 bases matching TRBD1. CDR1 is MNHEY and CDR2 is SMNVEV in the germline V gene (reference sequence). The CDR3 runs to 16 residues. Unmatched junction bases numbered 6, after V lost 4 bases and J lost 1 base. CDR3 coding DNA: TGTGCCAGCAGTTGGACAGGGGGGCGCCCCCAAGAGACCCAGTACTTC. Translation gives CASSWTGGRPQETQYF.

V and J are TRBV6-6 and TRBJ1-2; D gene uncertain. The V gene lost 0 bases and the J gene lost 5 bases, with 13 bases spanning the gap. The CDR3 runs to 15 residues. Germline CDR1 and CDR2: MNHNY and SVGAGI (reference sequence). The CDR3 sequence: CASSYSSTEPYGYTF. In nucleotides, the CDR3 is TGTGCCAGCAGTTACTCTTCGACGGAGCCATATGGCTACACCTTC.

This chain joins TRBV5-1 and TRBJ1-6; D perhaps matches TRBD1 (5 bases). Germline loops: CDR1 SGHRS, CDR2 YFSETQ. The germline V and J ends were trimmed by 4 bases and 10 bases, with 15 bases remaining between them. The CDR3 has 14 residues. CDR3: CASSGGVTGSPLHF. DNA of the CDR3: TGCGCCAGCAGCGGAGGGGTTACGGGGTCACCCCTCCACTTT.

The gene calls are TRBV6-4 and TRBJ1-6; D uncertain. CDR3 size: 13 residues. The V end was cut by 7 bases, the J end by 10 bases, with 14 bases between. CDR1 MRHNA and CDR2 SNTAGT come from the germline V gene. CDR3 sequence reads: CASTLEAGSPLHF. CDR3 nucleotide sequence: TGTGCCAGCACTCTCGAGGCGGGCTCACCCCTCCACTTT.

The chain has TRBV25-1 and TRBJ2-4, with D maybe TRBD2 (8 bases). The V gene's germline CDR1 is MGHDK and CDR2 SYGVNS. The V end lost 0 bases, the J end lost 7 bases, and 16 bases lay between the germline ends. The CDR3 sequence is 16 residues long. CDR3 coding DNA: TGTGCCAGCAGTGAATATCGGGGGGGACAGTCGAACATTCAGTACTTC. As protein: CASSEYRGGQSNIQYF. The full variable domain, with the rest looked up from reference TRBV25-1 and TRBJ2-4, is EADIYQTPRYLVIGTGKKITLECSQTMGHDKMYWYQQDPGMELHLIHYSYGVNSTEKGDLSSESTVSRIRTEHFPLTLESARPSHTSQYLCASSEYRGGQSNIQYFGAGTRLSVL.